The rows below give T cell receptor beta chains drawn from one sample of a study of T-cell memory formation after mild COVID-19. Via MiXCR, TCRdb re-called the 5' RACE reads, giving one row per CDR3 protein. This repertoire shows fewer than 40,000 distinct CDR3 sequences, approximately 10% found once; its top ten account for roughly 27%. The sequencing sample was made of PBMCs or a T cell subset sorted from them (not recorded which). These receptors were collected from a man between 18 and 35 years old who had mild COVID-19 (a few samples of this study predate the infection). Cell type and time point are not known. The CDR3 runs from the conserved cysteine through the conserved F or W. The order of the fields is D gene, V gene, J gene, clone size, CDR3 length, CDR3 protein, CDR3 DNA. The D gene is left open where the match is weak. Expanded clones get a size class; other rows say once, few or many, or leave the size out.

>.|TRBV18|TRBJ2-3|many|15
CASSRNYQSTDTQYF
TGTGCCAGCTCACGTAACTATCAATCCACAGATACGCAGTATTTT
>.|TRBV27|TRBJ1-4|.|12
CASSSGRGILFF
TGTGCCAGCAGTTCGGGACGTGGGATCCTGTTTTTT
>TRBD2|TRBV2|TRBJ2-5|many|15
CASGGLAGPEETQYF
TGTGCCAGCGGAGGACTAGCGGGACCCGAAGAGACCCAGTACTTC
>.|TRBV9|TRBJ2-3|many|13
CASNPGQTDTQYF
TGTGCCAGCAATCCGGGCCAAACAGATACGCAGTATTTT
>.|TRBV5-1|TRBJ2-4|many|19
CASSSHWTARRIAKNIQYF
TGCGCCAGCAGCTCCCATTGGACAGCTCGGAGGATAGCCAAAAACATTCAGTACTTC
>.|TRBV3-1|TRBJ1-1|few|18
CASSPTSRIGSRSTEAFF
TGTGCCAGCAGCCCTACATCCAGGATAGGAAGCCGGAGCACTGAAGCTTTCTTT
>.|TRBV3-1|TRBJ1-1|many|15
CASSQENYRYTEAFF
TGTGCCAGCAGCCAAGAAAACTACAGATACACTGAAGCTTTCTTT
>.|TRBV5-1|TRBJ1-6|many|15
CASSLAGSPNSPLHF
TGCGCCAGCAGCTTGGCCGGCAGCCCCAATTCACCCCTCCACTTT
>.|TRBV7-8|TRBJ1-2|.|15
CASSPPTPGRYGYTF
TGTGCCAGCAGCCCCCCCACCCCGGGCCGCTATGGCTACACCTTC
>.|TRBV18|TRBJ2-5|.|13
CASSPPGQETQYF
TGTGCCAGCTCACCACCAGGACAAGAGACCCAGTACTTC
>.|TRBV7-2|TRBJ2-7|many|13
CASSLGGFYEQYF
TGTGCCAGCAGCTTAGGTGGGTTCTACGAGCAGTACTTC
>.|TRBV25-1|TRBJ2-5|many|14
CASSEKTMQETQYF
TGTGCCAGCAGTGAAAAAACAATGCAAGAGACCCAGTACTTC
>.|TRBV5-1|TRBJ1-1|.|13
CASSLLISTEAFF
TGCGCCAGCAGCTTGCTAATTTCAACTGAAGCTTTCTTT
>.|TRBV7-2|TRBJ1-3|many|14
CASSSRKATNTIYF
TGTGCCAGCAGCTCCAGAAAGGCTACGAACACCATATATTTT
>TRBD1|TRBV12-3/TRBV12-4|TRBJ1-1|many|15
CASSLGDRGPTEAFF
TGTGCCAGCAGTTTAGGGGACAGGGGGCCCACTGAAGCTTTCTTT
>TRBD1|TRBV5-6|TRBJ1-6|many|15
CASSRYGTGESPLHF
TGTGCCAGCAGCCGGTACGGGACAGGCGAATCACCCCTCCACTTT
>.|TRBV18|TRBJ1-2|.|14
CASSPGGTNYGYTF
TGTGCCAGCTCACCAGGGGGAACAAACTATGGCTACACCTTC
>.|TRBV5-4|TRBJ2-7|few|13
CASSLRPGHEQYF
TGTGCCAGCAGCTTGCGCCCGGGCCACGAGCAGTACTTC
>.|TRBV28|TRBJ1-5|many|12
CASSFSGQPQHF
TGTGCCAGCAGTTTCTCTGGGCAGCCCCAGCATTTT